This T cell receptor (beta chain) was recorded in a study of blood T cell repertoires in COVID-19. Whole-study context: Samples taken during acute and convalescent COVID-19 were collected in the United States, Italy and Spain.

Only in-frame clones appear in the TCRdb table, and some are missing; sequencing was by immunoSEQ multiplex PCR. The sample includes hundreds of thousands of clones, 80% to 95% of them seen just once. The CDR3 extends over 19 amino acids. V was pared by 6 bases and J by 0 bases, with 17 bases of the junction left unmatched. CDR1 is LNHDA and CDR2 is SQIVND in the germline V gene (reference sequence). The receptor was isolated from a man aged 55 to 70 with COVID-19, enrolled during active disease. The chain couples TRBV19 to TRBJ2-1, with 7 bases fitting TRBD1. The sample taken for sequencing was peripheral blood. CDR3 DNA sequence: TGTGCCAGTAGGGGGACGACAGGGTATTGGGGAAACTCCTACAATGAGCAGTTCTTC. It codes for CASRGTTGYWGNSYNEQFF.